This entry lists 5 T cell receptor beta chains sequenced from one sample in a study of blood T cell repertoires in COVID-19. Only in-frame clones appear in the TCRdb table, and some are missing; sequencing was by immunoSEQ multiplex PCR. The table has about 340,000 clones, roughly 90% seen once. Sequencing was carried out using peripheral blood. The receptors originated from a woman in her sixties or seventies with COVID-19, enrolled during active disease.

The gene calls are TRBV6-1 and TRBJ1-1; D remains ambiguous. The CDR3 length is 12 residues. Trimming stripped 3 bases from V and 3 bases from J, with 5 bases between. Germline V CDR1 and CDR2: MNHNS, SASEGT. For the CDR3, the DNA is TGTGCCAGCAGTGATACTTACACTGAAGCTTTCTTT. This sequence encodes CASSDTYTEAFF.

This chain links TRBV30 with TRBJ1-1; D unclear. V was shortened by 3 bases and J by 4 bases, with 18 bases between the two germline ends. The CDR3 has 15 residues. Germline V gives CDR1 GTSNPN, CDR2 SVGIG (reference sequence). CDR3 sequence: CAWRALKTGITEAFF. The CDR3 DNA reads TGTGCCTGGAGGGCGCTTAAGACGGGGATCACTGAAGCTTTCTTT.

This clone was counted a single time. The genes are TRBV27 and TRBJ2-7, with D tentatively TRBD1 (6 bases). The CDR3 runs 15 residues. Trimming stripped 3 bases from V and 2 bases from J, with 14 bases between. Per germline, CDR1 MNHEY and CDR2 SMNVEV (reference sequence). CDR3 bases: TGTGCCAGCAGTTTTGGGGGCGTCGCTCCCTACGAGCAGTACTTC. It specifies CASSFGGVAPYEQYF.

Only a few counts were recorded for this clone. The V and J genes are TRBV27 and TRBJ1-6; 9 positions agree with TRBD1. Germline-derived CDR1 and CDR2 are MNHEY and SMNVEV (reference sequence). The CDR3 has 14 amino acids. The V segment lost 6 bases and the J segment 10 bases; nucleotides outside the gene matches: 7. CDR3 nucleotides: TGTGCCAGCAGCTTGGACAGGGGAGGGTCACCCCTCCACTTT. The encoded protein is CASSLDRGGSPLHF.

The genes are TRBV12-3 or TRBV12-4 and TRBJ1-2; unclear D gene. Trimming shortened V by 0 bases and J by 3 bases, and 5 bases separated the two germline ends. The CDR3 extends over 13 amino acids. CDR3 amino acids: CASSLAGYYGYTF. The CDR3 nucleotides are TGTGCCAGCAGTTTAGCCGGGTACTATGGCTACACCTTC.